The 29 T cell receptor beta chains listed next were all sequenced from one sample in a study of cytomegalovirus exposure and HLA in healthy donors. A multiplex PCR was run with 60 Vbeta primers and 13 Jbeta primers. Here immunoSEQ multiplex PCR was the method, and the copy in TCRdb shows in-frame clones only, minus some. This sample has roughly 99,000 clones, with around 67% found just once. Sequenced input: PBMCs. The receptors originated from a woman in her forties in good health and CMV-seropositive.

The chain is built from TRBV10-3 and TRBJ1-2; 9 nucleotides align to TRBD1. J was trimmed by 3 bases and V by 6 bases; bases with no gene match: 5. This CDR3 spans 14 amino acids. Per germline, CDR1 ENHRY and CDR2 SYGVKD. Here the CDR3 DNA reads TGTGCCATCAGCAGGGGACAGGGAGACTATGGCTACACCTTC. As protein: CAISRGQGDYGYTF.

The V call is TRBV28, the J call TRBJ2-7, with D possibly matching TRBD1 (6 bases). Germline CDR1 and CDR2: MDHEN and SYDVKM. Trimming left V 7 bases short and J 3 bases short, with 16 bases between. The CDR3 is made up of 14 amino acids. CDR3 bases: TGTGCCAGCAAGACAGGTCTTGGTGGCTACGAGCAGTACTTC. It specifies CASKTGLGGYEQYF.

The V call is TRBV7-6, the J call TRBJ2-7; 10 bases are shared with TRBD1. The V segment lost 5 bases and the J segment 4 bases; nucleotides outside the gene matches: 5. Germline V gene sequence: CDR1 SGHVS, CDR2 FNYEAQ. The CDR3 spans 14 residues. The DNA for the CDR3 is TGTGCCAGCAGCCCCAGACAGGGGGCATACGAGCAGTACTTC. Its translation: CASSPRQGAYEQYF.

CDR3 in DNA: TGTGCCATCAGGCTAGCGGGATCCGACGAGCAGTACTTC. It is translated as CAIRLAGSDEQYF. The chain uses TRBV10-3 and TRBJ2-7; 9 bases agree with TRBD2. V lost 6 bases to trimming and J lost 5 bases; unmatched junction nucleotides: 5. The germline V gene encodes CDR1 ENHRY and CDR2 SYGVKD. CDR3 length: 13 amino acids.

The chain combines TRBV5-6 with TRBJ2-7; D possibly corresponds to TRBD1 (5 bases). V lost 5 bases to trimming and J lost 0 bases, with 9 bases between them. Germline V lookup: CDR1 SGHDT, CDR2 YYEEEE. The CDR3 is made up of 13 amino acids. Written as DNA, the CDR3 is TGTGCCAGCAGGACGACAGTCTCCTACGAGCAGTACTTC. It is translated as CASRTTVSYEQYF.

The rearrangement joins TRBV4-2 to TRBJ2-7; 10 bases line up with TRBD1. Trimming cost V 4 bases and J 6 bases; bases outside gene matches: 6. The CDR3 totals 14 residues. Germline assignment: CDR1 LGHNA and CDR2 YNFKEQ. CDR3 sequence reads: CASSLTGTGAEQYF. The CDR3 DNA sequence: TGTGCCAGCAGCCTAACCGGGACAGGGGCCGAGCAGTACTTC.

V gene TRBV11-2 combines with J gene TRBJ2-5; 9 nucleotides match TRBD2. This CDR3 contains 17 residues. The trim removed 6 bases at V and 1 base at J, leaving 12 bases unmatched. CDR1 and CDR2 (germline): SGHAT, FQNNGV. Here the CDR3 reads CASSRTRGGLLQETQYF. The CDR3 DNA follows: TGTGCCAGCAGTCGTACGCGGGGGGGCCTACTCCAAGAGACCCAGTACTTC. Drawing the rest from reference TRBV11-2 and TRBJ2-5, the complete variable domain is EAGVAQSPRYKIIEKRQSVAFWCNPISGHATLYWYQQILGQGPKLLIQFQNNGVVDDSQLPKDRFSAERLKGVDSTLKIQPAKLEDSAVYLCASSRTRGGLLQETQYFGPGTRLLVL.

This rearrangement joins TRBV10-1 to TRBJ2-3; 9 bases agree with TRBD2. The V gene's germline CDR1 is WNHNN and CDR2 SYGVQD (reference sequence). The trim removed 3 bases at V and 7 bases at J, leaving 14 bases unmatched. CDR3 length equals 17 residues. CDR3 DNA: TGCGCCAGCAGTGAACACCTCCTGGCGGGGGGGCCAAATACGCAGTATTTT. Translated, it gives CASSEHLLAGGPNTQYF.

This clone was counted only a few times. The V and J genes are TRBV5-1 and TRBJ1-1; 8 bases align to TRBD1. The length of the CDR3 is 16 residues. Looked up from germline, CDR1 is SGHRS and CDR2 is YFSETQ. V lost 4 bases and J lost 2; bases outside the gene matches: 10. CDR3 sequence: CASSNPRTGSNTEAFF. CDR3 in DNA: TGCGCCAGCAGCAATCCCCGGACAGGGTCAAACACTGAAGCTTTCTTT.

A few counts support this clone. The rearrangement joins TRBV7-6 to TRBJ1-3; D is ambiguous. CDR3 length equals 16 residues. V lost 5 bases and J 3 bases, leaving 17 bases between the germline ends. The germline V gene has CDR1 SGHVS and CDR2 FNYEAQ. This CDR3 is CASSPQETYLGNTIYF. The CDR3, as DNA: TGTGCCAGCAGCCCACAAGAAACATATCTTGGAAACACCATATATTTT.

This chain joins TRBV5-1 and TRBJ2-5; 12 bases line up with TRBD2. There are 17 residues in the CDR3. Trimming cost V 4 bases and J 2 bases; bases outside gene matches: 9. Per the germline V gene, CDR1 is SGHRS and CDR2 is YFSETQ. The CDR3 sequence is CASSPSLAGGPQETQYF. The CDR3 DNA follows: TGCGCCAGCAGCCCTTCACTAGCGGGGGGCCCTCAAGAGACCCAGTACTTC.

The CDR3 loop is CASSYRDRGSYEQYF. DNA of the CDR3: TGTGCCAGCAGTTATAGGGACAGGGGCTCCTACGAGCAGTACTTC. This chain uses TRBV6-5 with TRBJ2-7; 10 positions agree with TRBD1. The CDR3 sequence is 15 residues long. Germline V lookup: CDR1 MNHEY, CDR2 SVGAGI. Unmatched junction bases numbered 2, after V lost 3 bases and J lost 0 bases.

A word on this clone: The sample has other DNA sequences that encode this CDR3 too. The chain links TRBV30 to TRBJ2-3; 8 bases are shared with TRBD2. Trimming at V came to 0 bases and at J to 3 bases, leaving 5 bases not matched to a gene. The CDR3 consists of 15 residues. Per germline, CDR1 GTSNPN and CDR2 SVGIG (reference sequence). This CDR3 reads CAWSVGAGETDTQYF. The CDR3 DNA reads as TGTGCCTGGAGTGTTGGAGCGGGGGAGACAGATACGCAGTATTTT.

The rearrangement links TRBV4-2 to TRBJ2-2, with TRBD1 identical over 11 bases. Trimming cost V 2 bases and J 1 base; bases outside gene matches: 6. CDR3 length equals 18 residues. CDR1 is LGHNA, CDR2 YNFKEQ, per germline. The CDR3 region is CASSQSPGQGGNTGELFF. CDR3 DNA sequence: TGTGCCAGCAGCCAATCGCCGGGACAGGGGGGGAACACCGGGGAGCTGTTTTTT.

This clone has only a few counts. The rearrangement links TRBV12-5 to TRBJ1-1; possibly TRBD1 for D (5 bases). This CDR3 contains 13 residues. Trimming shortened V by 7 bases and J by 5 bases, and 14 bases separated the two germline ends. Germline CDR1 is LGHNT and CDR2 is FRNRAP. CDR3 region: CASALGGVTEAFF. CDR3 sequence (DNA): TGTGCTAGTGCCCTCGGGGGAGTTACTGAAGCTTTCTTT.

This clone was seen only a few times. This chain links TRBV30 with TRBJ1-1; D gene unclear. Trimming left V 2 bases short and J 7 bases short, with 14 bases between. The CDR3 consists of 13 residues. CDR1 GTSNPN and CDR2 SVGIG come from the germline V gene (reference sequence). The CDR3 DNA sequence: TGTGCCTGGAGTTATGAACAGACCTTTGAAGCTTTCTTT. As protein: CAWSYEQTFEAFF. The full variable domain, completed using reference TRBV30 and TRBJ1-1, is SQTIHQWPATLVQPVGSPLSLECTVEGTSNPNLYWYRQAAGRGLQLLFYSVGIGQISSEVPQNLSASRPQDRQFILSSKKLLLSDSGFYLCAWSYEQTFEAFFGQGTRLTVV.

The rearrangement links TRBV18 to TRBJ2-7; the match to TRBD2 covers 15 bases. This CDR3 is built from 16 residues. Germline CDR1 reads KGHSH; CDR2 reads LQKENI. Unmatched junction bases numbered 3, after V lost 4 bases and J lost 2 bases. CDR3 coding DNA: TGTGCCAGCTCACGGACTAGCGGGGGGGATACCTACGAGCAGTACTTC. Protein: CASSRTSGGDTYEQYF.

The sample holds a few counts of this clone. This chain connects TRBV14 to TRBJ2-7; D is possibly TRBD1 (5 bases). The V end was cut by 0 bases, the J end by 3 bases, with 12 bases between. Germline V lookup: CDR1 SGHDN, CDR2 FVKESK. The CDR3 runs 15 residues. The chain's CDR3 is CASSQDASRVYEQYF. The CDR3 coding sequence is TGTGCCAGCAGCCAAGATGCCAGCAGGGTCTACGAGCAGTACTTC.

The J gene is TRBJ1-1, the V gene TRBV2; 9 bases are shared with TRBD1. Germline values: CDR1 SNHLY, CDR2 FYNNEI. Trimming took 6 bases from V and 5 from J; bases not matched to a gene: 4. CDR3 size: 13 residues. The CDR3 DNA sequence: TGTGCCAGCAGCTGGACAGGGGATACTGAAGCTTTCTTT. Amino acid sequence: CASSWTGDTEAFF.

This clone was counted a few times. The chain is built from TRBV2 and TRBJ1-5; 9 bases align to TRBD1. V dropped 5 bases and J dropped 4; count of bases not matched to a gene: 6. Germline CDR1 SNHLY, CDR2 FYNNEI. This CDR3 is built from 15 residues. CDR3 coding DNA: TGTGCCAGCAGTCCAGACAGGGGGGGTAATCAGCCCCAGCATTTT. This sequence encodes CASSPDRGGNQPQHF.

The chain has TRBV10-3 and TRBJ2-3; 10 bases align to TRBD2. V was pared by 5 bases and J by 3 bases, with 2 bases of the junction left unmatched. The germline gives CDR1 ENHRY, CDR2 SYGVKD. The CDR3 is 14 amino acids. CDR3 residues: CAISSGGATDTQYF. CDR3 sequence (DNA): TGTGCCATCAGTAGCGGGGGGGCTACAGATACGCAGTATTTT.

As regards this clone: Additional DNA sequences in this sample encode the identical CDR3. The chain employs TRBV15 and TRBJ1-5; 7 bases match TRBD1. Germline V gives CDR1 LNHNV, CDR2 YYDKDF (reference sequence). Trimming at V came to 0 bases and at J to 2 bases, leaving 7 bases not matched to a gene. The CDR3 runs 17 residues. The CDR3 loop is CATSRDFQGVGNQPQHF. CDR3 in DNA: TGTGCCACCAGCAGAGATTTTCAGGGGGTAGGCAATCAGCCCCAGCATTTT.

The gene calls are TRBV19 and TRBJ2-1, with 9 nucleotides matching TRBD2. CDR3 length equals 14 residues. Germline-derived CDR1 and CDR2 are LNHDA and SQIVND (reference sequence). J lost 3 bases, V lost 7 bases, and 4 bases had no gene match. The CDR3 reads CASTGTSSYNEQFF. DNA for the CDR3: TGTGCCAGTACCGGGACTAGCAGCTACAATGAGCAGTTCTTC.

Of note for this clone: Distinct nucleotide sequences in the sample also encode this CDR3. V usage is TRBV4-2 and J usage is TRBJ2-3; 7 nucleotides agree with TRBD1. The V gene's germline CDR1 is LGHNA and CDR2 YNFKEQ. The CDR3 has 16 residues. V lost 6 bases, J lost 0 bases, and 9 bases stayed unmatched. Here the CDR3 DNA reads TGTGCCAGCAGGCTTAATCCGGGACAGAGCACAGATACGCAGTATTTT. Translation gives CASRLNPGQSTDTQYF.

The V call is TRBV6-5, the J call TRBJ1-2, with 7 bases fitting TRBD1. The CDR3 is made up of 16 amino acids. With 0 bases clipped from V and 4 bases from J, the junction kept 8 bases outside the gene matches. Germline values: CDR1 MNHEY, CDR2 SVGAGI. This CDR3 reads CASSYSQTGDSYGYTF. CDR3 bases: TGTGCCAGCAGTTACTCACAGACTGGGGACAGCTATGGCTACACCTTC.

The rearrangement links TRBV5-4 to TRBJ2-7, with 12 bases aligning to TRBD1. V shed 3 bases and J 6 bases; nucleotides not matched to a gene: 7. The germline V gene has CDR1 SGHNT and CDR2 YYREEE (reference sequence). CDR3 size: 15 residues. CDR3 nucleotides: TGTGCCAGCAGCTCACGGGACAGGGGGCGAAGCGAGCAGTACTTC. It translates to CASSSRDRGRSEQYF.

This sequence joins TRBV5-1 and TRBJ1-1; D perhaps matches TRBD1 (6 bases). CDR3 length: 15 residues. The V end was cut by 1 base, the J end by 5 bases, with 15 bases between. CDR1 and CDR2 (germline): SGHRS, YFSETQ. CDR3 region: CASSLSPQGSTEAFF. Here the CDR3 DNA reads TGCGCCAGCAGCTTGAGTCCGCAGGGGTCGACTGAAGCTTTCTTT.

The chain links TRBV30 to TRBJ2-7, with a tentative D call TRBD1 (5 bases). The V gene's germline CDR1 is GTSNPN and CDR2 SVGIG (reference sequence). The CDR3 extends over 15 amino acids. Trimming removed 5 bases from V and 3 bases from J, with 20 bases in between. For the CDR3, the DNA is TGTGCCTGGGGACCCGGCTGGAAGACAGTCTACGAGCAGTACTTC. Its protein product is CAWGPGWKTVYEQYF.

The chain uses TRBV27 and TRBJ2-3; D unresolved. The CDR3 is made up of 13 amino acids. Germline CDR1 MNHEY, CDR2 SMNVEV (reference sequence). Trimming took off 4 bases at V and 1 base at J, with 6 bases between the two ends. The CDR3 DNA reads TGTGCCAGCAGTTCCCATGGCACAGATACGCAGTATTTT. It is translated as CASSSHGTDTQYF.